The 28 T cell receptor beta chains given below trace back to one sample, sequenced in a study of PD-1 blockade in classical Hodgkin lymphoma. The time point denotes: cycle 4 day 1 (C4D1), after 5 to 7 weeks of nivolumab. Every patient had relapsed following autologous stem cell transplantation, and cohorts differed in brentuximab vedotin exposure. The assay was immunoSEQ multiplex PCR, and TCRdb's table has in-frame clones only and misses some. The sample includes 23,000 or so clones, roughly 86% seen only once; the top ten take around a fifth. This sample comprised peripheral blood mononuclear cells (PBMCs), obtained before the fourth cycle of nivolumab. These receptors were obtained from a human donor with classical Hodgkin lymphoma.

This clone has more than one count but fewer than ten. This chain connects TRBV10-2 to TRBJ1-5; D is ambiguous. CDR1 is WSHSY, CDR2 SAAADI, per germline. With 7 bases removed from V and 0 bases from J, the gap between germline ends came to 16 bases. The CDR3 is made up of 16 amino acids. The CDR3, as DNA: TGCGCCAGCACCGCAGCGGGAGGAAGTAGCAATCAGCCCCAGCATTTT. This sequence encodes CASTAAGGSSNQPQHF.

The V gene is TRBV5-4, the J gene TRBJ2-3; D gene ambiguous. CDR1 is SGHNT, CDR2 YYREEE, per germline (reference sequence). V shed 1 base and J shed 1 base, with 10 bases lying between them. This CDR3 comprises 15 residues. The CDR3 DNA sequence: TGTGCCAGCAGCTTGTGGTCTTCGGGCACAGATACGCAGTATTTT. Residues: CASSLWSSGTDTQYF.

The rearrangement links TRBV30 to TRBJ2-2, with D possibly matching TRBD2 (5 bases). The germline V gene has CDR1 GTSNPN and CDR2 SVGIG (reference sequence). The V gene lost 5 bases and the J gene lost 6 bases, with 19 bases spanning the gap. The CDR3 sequence is 15 residues long. CDR3 DNA sequence: TGTGCCTGGTCTCGGCCGATTCTAGCTGCCGGGGAGCTGTTTTTT. The encoded protein is CAWSRPILAAGELFF.

The CDR3 DNA reads TGTGCCAGCAGCCGGATGGGACAGGAGTCCTTAGAAGCTTTCTTT. Amino acid sequence: CASSRMGQESLEAFF. V gene TRBV14 combines with J gene TRBJ1-1; 8 positions match TRBD1. The V gene's germline CDR1 is SGHDN and CDR2 FVKESK. This CDR3 region has 15 residues. Trimming removed 4 bases from V and 8 bases from J; junction bases left unmatched: 12.

J is TRBJ1-2 and V is TRBV11-2; 10 nucleotides match TRBD1. CDR3 size: 15 residues. The ends lost 6 bases at V and 3 bases at J; junction bases unmatched: 7. Germline CDR1 SGHAT, CDR2 FQNNGV. The CDR3 spells CASSTDRGLDYGYTF. CDR3 DNA: TGTGCCAGCAGTACGGACAGGGGGTTAGACTATGGCTACACCTTC. Combining the CDR3 with reference TRBV11-2 and TRBJ1-2 gives the whole variable domain EAGVAQSPRYKIIEKRQSVAFWCNPISGHATLYWYQQILGQGPKLLIQFQNNGVVDDSQLPKDRFSAERLKGVDSTLKIQPAKLEDSAVYLCASSTDRGLDYGYTFGSGTRLTVV.

Only a few counts were recorded for this clone. The chain joins TRBV29-1 to TRBJ2-3; a possible D gene is TRBD2 (5 bases). This CDR3 contains 12 residues. Germline lookup yields CDR1 SQVTM and CDR2 ANQGSEA. V was cut by 5 bases and J by 5 bases, with 11 bases left in between. The CDR3: CSVSGVGDTQYF. The CDR3 DNA reads as TGCAGCGTTTCCGGGGTTGGAGATACGCAGTATTTT.

V and J are TRBV6-4 and TRBJ2-1, with 11 bases fitting TRBD2. Germline CDR1 and CDR2: MRHNA and SNTAGT. This CDR3 region has 14 residues. V lost 10 bases and J lost 6; bases outside the gene matches: 8. CDR3 in DNA: TGTGCCACCGCGATAGCGGGGGGGCGCAATGAGCAGTTCTTC. Residues: CATAIAGGRNEQFF.

The chain has TRBV19 and TRBJ1-5; a possible D gene is TRBD1 (6 bases). Germline V lookup: CDR1 LNHDA, CDR2 SQIVND (reference sequence). CDR3 size: 15 residues. The V end was cut by 0 bases, the J end by 4 bases, with 10 bases between. The DNA for the CDR3 is TGTGCCAGTAGTATAGAACAGGGACGAAATCAGCCCCAGCATTTT. It specifies CASSIEQGRNQPQHF.

This clone was detected only a few times. The chain carries TRBV4-2 and TRBJ2-5; D ambiguous. The CDR3 is made up of 14 amino acids. The V end was cut by 0 bases, the J end by 9 bases, with 14 bases between. Germline V gene data show CDR1 as LGHNA and CDR2 as YNFKEQ. CDR3 in amino acids: CASSQEGGPGSQYF. Here the CDR3 DNA reads TGTGCCAGCAGCCAAGAGGGTGGACCCGGGTCCCAGTACTTC.

This clone came up once. The V and J genes are TRBV5-1 and TRBJ2-1, with TRBD2 matching 7 bases. This CDR3 is 17 amino acids long. Looked up from germline, CDR1 is SGHRS and CDR2 is YFSETQ. V lost 3 bases and J lost 5; bases outside the gene matches: 14. In nucleotides, the CDR3 is TGCGCCAGCAGCTCCCGAGCGGGGTCCAACCCGAACAATGAGCAGTTCTTC. The encoded protein is CASSSRAGSNPNNEQFF. The variable domain in full, completed from reference TRBV5-1 and TRBJ2-1, reads KAGVTQTPRYLIKTRGQQVTLSCSPISGHRSVSWYQQTPGQGLQFLFEYFSETQRNKGNFPGRFSGRQFSNSRSEMNVSTLELGDSALYLCASSSRAGSNPNNEQFFGPGTRLTVL.

This clone showed up just a few times. V is TRBV6-1 and J is TRBJ2-3; possible D gene TRBD2, 5 bases. Germline assignment: CDR1 MNHNS and CDR2 SASEGT. The CDR3 sequence is 13 residues long. V was shortened by 4 bases and J by 7 bases, with 12 bases between the two germline ends. The CDR3 DNA is TGTGCCAGCAGTGGGCCTAGCTTATATACGCAGTATTTT. Translation gives CASSGPSLYTQYF.

The genes are TRBV19 and TRBJ2-4, with D unresolved. CDR3 length equals 15 residues. CDR1 LNHDA and CDR2 SQIVND come from the germline V gene (reference sequence). V gave up 2 bases and J gave up 1 base, with 9 bases separating them. The CDR3 coding sequence is TGTGCCAGTAGTATAAGTCAGTTCGCCAAAAACATTCAGTACTTC. Its protein is CASSISQFAKNIQYF.

The rearrangement joins TRBV2 to TRBJ2-1, with D perhaps TRBD2 (5 bases). The CDR3 extends over 15 amino acids. The V end was cut by 2 bases, the J end by 0 bases, with 8 bases between. Germline CDR1 reads SNHLY; CDR2 reads FYNNEI. CDR3 sequence reads: CASSESLASYNEQFF. CDR3 bases: TGTGCCAGCAGTGAATCTCTAGCCTCCTACAATGAGCAGTTCTTC.

The chain combines TRBV19 with TRBJ2-4; D not certain. CDR1 is LNHDA and CDR2 is SQIVND in the germline V gene (reference sequence). This CDR3 comprises 14 residues. Trimming removed 4 bases from V and 6 bases from J, with 13 bases in between. For the CDR3, the DNA is TGTGCCAGTAGTACTAGGGATTACGGAAACATTCAGTACTTC. It codes for CASSTRDYGNIQYF.

This clone was seen more than once but under ten times. The V call is TRBV19, the J call TRBJ1-5, with D perhaps TRBD1 (6 bases). The V gene lost 9 bases and the J gene lost 4 bases, with 16 bases spanning the gap. This CDR3 is 14 amino acids long. CDR1 LNHDA and CDR2 SQIVND come from the germline V gene (reference sequence). In nucleotides, the CDR3 is TGTGCCAGCAATTACAGGGTCGGGAATCAGCCCCAGCATTTT. It is translated as CASNYRVGNQPQHF.

The V and J genes are TRBV18 and TRBJ1-4; unclear D gene. The CDR3 has 16 residues. The V end lost 5 bases, the J end lost 4 bases, and 17 bases lay between the germline ends. Germline V gene data show CDR1 as KGHSH and CDR2 as LQKENI. The CDR3 nucleotides are TGTGCCAGCTCATTATCAACCGGGGTCCGTAATGAAAAACTGTTTTTT. As protein: CASSLSTGVRNEKLFF.

The chain employs TRBV2 and TRBJ1-5, with D possibly being TRBD1 (5 bases). Germline V gene data show CDR1 as SNHLY and CDR2 as FYNNEI. This CDR3 has 16 residues. Deletions cut 8 bases from V and 4 bases from J, with 21 bases between. The CDR3 here is CASLKSRGTTNQPQHF. The CDR3 nucleotides read TGTGCCAGCCTCAAGTCCCGGGGCACAACAAATCAGCCCCAGCATTTT.

The rearrangement joins TRBV5-5 to TRBJ2-2, with a tentative D call TRBD1 (5 bases). The CDR3 has 14 amino acids. V dropped 1 base and J dropped 5 bases, with 9 bases sitting between them. Germline V lookup: CDR1 SGHKS, CDR2 YYEKEE (reference sequence). As DNA, the CDR3 is TGTGCCAGCAGCTTGAGCAGGGTTACCGGGGAGCTGTTTTTT. Its translation: CASSLSRVTGELFF.

The gene calls are TRBV4-1 and TRBJ2-7; the D gene is possibly TRBD2 (6 bases). The V end was cut by 4 bases, the J end by 3 bases, with 10 bases between. The CDR3 sequence is 13 residues long. Germline V gene lookup returns CDR1 MGHRA and CDR2 YSYEKL. The CDR3 loop reads CASSPLALYEQYF. CDR3 bases: TGCGCCAGCAGCCCACTAGCACTCTACGAGCAGTACTTC.

The V and J genes are TRBV5-1 and TRBJ2-1; TRBD2 agrees at 12 bases. The CDR3 contains 15 residues. After removal of 4 bases from V and 4 bases from J, the junction contained 3 bases not matched to a gene. The germline V gene encodes CDR1 SGHRS and CDR2 YFSETQ. The CDR3 here is CASSPGLAGYNEQFF. CDR3 nucleotides: TGCGCCAGCAGCCCCGGACTAGCGGGGTACAATGAGCAGTTCTTC.

This clone occurred once. The V call is TRBV28, the J call TRBJ2-7; D could derive from TRBD1 or TRBD2 (5 bases each). From germline, CDR1 is MDHEN and CDR2 SYDVKM. The CDR3 spans 18 residues. With 5 bases removed from V and 3 bases from J, the gap between germline ends came to 26 bases. The CDR3 bases are TGTGCCAGCAGTGTTCCGAGAGGTCGGTTTCGGGGCGGCTACGAGCAGTACTTC. Its protein is CASSVPRGRFRGGYEQYF. Full variable domain (remainder filled in from reference TRBV28 and TRBJ2-7): DVKVTQSSRYLVKRTGEKVFLECVQDMDHENMFWYRQDPGLGLRLIYFSYDVKMKEKGDIPEGYSVSREKKERFSLILESASTNQTSMYLCASSVPRGRFRGGYEQYFGPGTRLTVT.

This chain connects TRBV19 to TRBJ1-2; the D is unclear. V was shortened by 3 bases and J by 7 bases, with 15 bases between the two germline ends. CDR3 length equals 14 residues. Germline CDR1 reads LNHDA; CDR2 reads SQIVND (reference sequence). The CDR3 nucleotides read TGTGCCAGTAGTATCGAGAGTCCTGCCGGTGGCTACACCTTC. Its translation: CASSIESPAGGYTF.

The CDR3 DNA follows: TGTGCCAGCAGTTTCTATTCCGGGGAGCTGTTTTTT. Amino acids: CASSFYSGELFF. The chain has TRBV27 and TRBJ2-2; no firm D call. Germline CDR1 is MNHEY and CDR2 is SMNVEV (reference sequence). Deletions cut 3 bases from V and 6 bases from J, with 5 bases between. This CDR3 spans 12 amino acids.

The V call is TRBV6-5, the J call TRBJ1-6; possibly TRBD1 for D (6 bases). This CDR3 comprises 15 residues. Germline assignment: CDR1 MNHEY and CDR2 SVGAGI. V dropped 2 bases and J dropped 5 bases, with 10 bases sitting between them. The CDR3, as DNA: TGTGCCAGCAGTTACGGGACAAGAAATAATTCACCCCTCCACTTT. It encodes CASSYGTRNNSPLHF.

This clone was picked up one time. The V gene is TRBV6-1, the J gene TRBJ2-2; 7 bases agree with TRBD2. The V gene's germline CDR1 is MNHNS and CDR2 SASEGT. The CDR3 extends over 15 amino acids. V dropped 7 bases and J dropped 1; count of bases not matched to a gene: 6. CDR3 region: CASTTGTKNTGELFF. CDR3 coding DNA: TGTGCCAGCACTACCGGGACTAAGAACACCGGGGAGCTGTTTTTT.

The chain has TRBV30 and TRBJ1-3; unclear D gene. From germline, CDR1 is GTSNPN and CDR2 SVGIG (reference sequence). This CDR3 spans 11 amino acids. Deletions cut 4 bases from V and 1 base from J, with 2 bases between. This CDR3 reads CAWTSGNTIYF. Written as DNA, the CDR3 is TGTGCCTGGACATCTGGAAACACCATATATTTT.

The chain employs TRBV29-1 and TRBJ1-2; D is undetermined. CDR1 SQVTM and CDR2 ANQGSEA come from the germline V gene. The V and J ends lost 3 bases and 7 bases respectively, with 12 bases between them. The CDR3 has 12 residues. For the CDR3, the DNA is TGCAGCGTTGACCGTGCGCAGCGTGGCTACACCTTC. Translation: CSVDRAQRGYTF.

The V call is TRBV30, the J call TRBJ1-2, with no clear D. The CDR3 contains 12 residues. Germline CDR1 reads GTSNPN; CDR2 reads SVGIG (reference sequence). V lost 0 bases and J lost 8, with 10 bases in between. The CDR3: CAWSVAVSGYTF. CDR3 in DNA: TGTGCCTGGAGTGTAGCGGTTTCCGGCTACACCTTC.